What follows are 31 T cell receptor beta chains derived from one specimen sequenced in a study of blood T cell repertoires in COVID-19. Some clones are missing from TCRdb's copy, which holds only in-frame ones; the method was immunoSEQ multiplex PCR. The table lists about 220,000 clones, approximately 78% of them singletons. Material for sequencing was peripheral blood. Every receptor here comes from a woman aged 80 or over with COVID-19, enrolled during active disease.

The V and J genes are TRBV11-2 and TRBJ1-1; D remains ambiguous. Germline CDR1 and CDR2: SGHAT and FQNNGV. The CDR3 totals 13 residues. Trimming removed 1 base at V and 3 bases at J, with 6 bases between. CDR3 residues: CASSLGLDTEAFF. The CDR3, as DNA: TGTGCCAGCAGCTTAGGACTAGACACTGAAGCTTTCTTT.

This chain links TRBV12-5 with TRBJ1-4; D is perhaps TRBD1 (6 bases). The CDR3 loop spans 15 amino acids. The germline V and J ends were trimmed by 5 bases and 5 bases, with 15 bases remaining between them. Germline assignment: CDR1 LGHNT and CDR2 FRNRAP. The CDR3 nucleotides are TGTGCTAGTGGTAAAACAGGGCCCCGAAATGAAAAACTGTTTTTT. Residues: CASGKTGPRNEKLFF.

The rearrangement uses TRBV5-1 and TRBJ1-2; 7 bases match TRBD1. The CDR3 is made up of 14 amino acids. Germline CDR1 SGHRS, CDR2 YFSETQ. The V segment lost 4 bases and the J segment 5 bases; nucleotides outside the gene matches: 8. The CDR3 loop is CASSPGGTDYGYTF. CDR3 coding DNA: TGCGCCAGCAGCCCTGGGGGGACAGATTATGGCTACACCTTC.

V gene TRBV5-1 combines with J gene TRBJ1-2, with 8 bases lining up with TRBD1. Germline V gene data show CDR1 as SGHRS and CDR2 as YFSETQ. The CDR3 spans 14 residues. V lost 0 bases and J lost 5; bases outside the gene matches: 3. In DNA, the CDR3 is TGCGCCAGCAGCTTGGTCGGACAGGGATATGGCTACACCTTC. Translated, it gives CASSLVGQGYGYTF.

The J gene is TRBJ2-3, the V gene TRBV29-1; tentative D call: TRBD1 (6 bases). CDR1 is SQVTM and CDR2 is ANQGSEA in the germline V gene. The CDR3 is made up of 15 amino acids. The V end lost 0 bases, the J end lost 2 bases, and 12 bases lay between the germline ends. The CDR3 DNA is TGCAGCGTTGAAGAATCCAGGGGCTACACAGATACGCAGTATTTT. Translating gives CSVEESRGYTDTQYF.

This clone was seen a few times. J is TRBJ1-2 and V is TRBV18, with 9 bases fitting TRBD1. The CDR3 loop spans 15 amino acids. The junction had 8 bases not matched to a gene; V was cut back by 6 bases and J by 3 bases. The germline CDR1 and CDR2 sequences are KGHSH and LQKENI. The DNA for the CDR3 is TGTGCCAGCTCCCCCGGGACAGGGCATGACTATGGCTACACCTTC. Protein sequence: CASSPGTGHDYGYTF.

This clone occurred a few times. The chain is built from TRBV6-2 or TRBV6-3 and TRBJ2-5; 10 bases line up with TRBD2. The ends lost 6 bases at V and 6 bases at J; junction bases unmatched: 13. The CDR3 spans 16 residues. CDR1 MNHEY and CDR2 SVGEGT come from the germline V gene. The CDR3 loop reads CASSSPSGGAGKTQYF. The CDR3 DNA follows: TGTGCCAGCAGCTCTCCCAGCGGGGGGGCCGGCAAGACCCAGTACTTC.

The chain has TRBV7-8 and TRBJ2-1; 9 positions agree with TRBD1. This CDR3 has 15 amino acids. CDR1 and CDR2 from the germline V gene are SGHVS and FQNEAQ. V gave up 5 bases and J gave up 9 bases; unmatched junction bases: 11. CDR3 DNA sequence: TGTGCCAGCAGCGCCCCGGGACAGGGTCTATTTGAGCAGTTCTTC. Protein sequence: CASSAPGQGLFEQFF. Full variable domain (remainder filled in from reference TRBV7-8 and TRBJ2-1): GAGVSQSPRYKVAKRGQDVALRCDPISGHVSLFWYQQALGQGPEFLTYFQNEAQLDKSGLPSDRFFAERPEGSVSTLKIQRTQQEDSAVYLCASSAPGQGLFEQFFGPGTRLTVL.

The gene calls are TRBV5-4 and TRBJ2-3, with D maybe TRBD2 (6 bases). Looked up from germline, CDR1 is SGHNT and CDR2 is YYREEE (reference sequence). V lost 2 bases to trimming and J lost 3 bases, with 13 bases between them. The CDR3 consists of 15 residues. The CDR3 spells CASSFSGIATDTQYF. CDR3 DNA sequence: TGTGCCAGCAGCTTTAGCGGAATAGCAACAGATACGCAGTATTTT.

This chain's CDR3 is CASSFIEQGSTEAFF. CDR3 in DNA: TGTGCCAGCAGCTTTATTGAGCAGGGAAGCACTGAAGCTTTCTTT. The V gene is TRBV7-9, the J gene TRBJ1-1; TRBD1 might be the D (5 bases). Germline V gene data show CDR1 as SEHNR and CDR2 as FQNEAQ (reference sequence). The CDR3 spans 15 residues. Trimming left V 3 bases short and J 4 bases short, with 15 bases between.

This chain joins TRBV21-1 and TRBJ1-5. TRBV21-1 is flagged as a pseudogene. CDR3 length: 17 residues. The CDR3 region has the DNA TGTGCCAGCAGCAAAGAGCCCTCGGTGAGTGGCAATCAGCCCCAGCATTTT. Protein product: CASSKEPSVSGNQPQHF.

This CDR3 reads CASSMGLSLAKNIQYF. Here the CDR3 DNA reads TGTGCCAGTAGTATGGGGCTGAGTCTAGCCAAAAACATTCAGTACTTC. The rearrangement uses TRBV19 and TRBJ2-4; D is possibly TRBD1 (5 bases). V lost 3 bases and J 0 bases, leaving 12 bases between the germline ends. The germline V gene encodes CDR1 LNHDA and CDR2 SQIVND (reference sequence). The CDR3 runs 16 residues.

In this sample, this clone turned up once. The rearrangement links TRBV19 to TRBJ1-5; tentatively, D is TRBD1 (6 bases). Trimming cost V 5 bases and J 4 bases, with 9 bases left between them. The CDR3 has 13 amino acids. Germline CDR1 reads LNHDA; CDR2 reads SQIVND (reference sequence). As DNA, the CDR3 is TGTGCCAGTAGTGGACAGAGAAATCAGCCCCAGCATTTT. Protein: CASSGQRNQPQHF.

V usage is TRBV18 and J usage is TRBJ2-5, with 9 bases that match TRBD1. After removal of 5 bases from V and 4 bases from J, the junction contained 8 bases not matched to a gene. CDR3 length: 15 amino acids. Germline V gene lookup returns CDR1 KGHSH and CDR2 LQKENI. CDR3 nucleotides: TGTGCCAGCTCATATCGACAGGGGGTAACAGAGACCCAGTACTTC. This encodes CASSYRQGVTETQYF.

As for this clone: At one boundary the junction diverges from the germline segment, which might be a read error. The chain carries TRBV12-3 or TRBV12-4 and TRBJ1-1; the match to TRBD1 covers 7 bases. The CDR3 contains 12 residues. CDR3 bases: TGTGCCAGCAGACAGGGGAACGGCCGAGGGTCGTTT. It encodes CASRQGNGRGSF.

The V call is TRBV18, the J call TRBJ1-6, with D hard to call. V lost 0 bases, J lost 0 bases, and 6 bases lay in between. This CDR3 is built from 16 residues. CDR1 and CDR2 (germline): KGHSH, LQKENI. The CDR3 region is CASSPPSSSYNSPLHF. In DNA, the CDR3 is TGTGCCAGCTCACCACCGTCCAGCTCCTATAATTCACCCCTCCACTTT.

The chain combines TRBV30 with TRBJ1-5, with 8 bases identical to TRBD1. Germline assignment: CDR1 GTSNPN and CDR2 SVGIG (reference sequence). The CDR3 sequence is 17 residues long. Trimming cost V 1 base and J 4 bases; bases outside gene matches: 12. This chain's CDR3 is CAWSGGSGRGQNQPQHF. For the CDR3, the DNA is TGTGCCTGGAGTGGGGGCTCAGGCAGGGGGCAGAATCAGCCCCAGCATTTT.

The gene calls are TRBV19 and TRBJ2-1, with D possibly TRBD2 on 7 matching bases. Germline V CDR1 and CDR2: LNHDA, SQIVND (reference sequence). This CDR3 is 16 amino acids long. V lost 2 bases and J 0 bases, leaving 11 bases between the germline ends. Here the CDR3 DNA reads TGTGCCAGTAGTATACCCGGGGGGCCCTCCTACAATGAGCAGTTCTTC. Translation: CASSIPGGPSYNEQFF.

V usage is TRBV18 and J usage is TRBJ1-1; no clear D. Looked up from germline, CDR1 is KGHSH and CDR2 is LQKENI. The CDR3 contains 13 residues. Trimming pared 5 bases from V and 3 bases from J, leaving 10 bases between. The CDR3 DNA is TGTGCCAGCTCAAGAGACGGGGACACTGAAGCTTTCTTT. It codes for CASSRDGDTEAFF.

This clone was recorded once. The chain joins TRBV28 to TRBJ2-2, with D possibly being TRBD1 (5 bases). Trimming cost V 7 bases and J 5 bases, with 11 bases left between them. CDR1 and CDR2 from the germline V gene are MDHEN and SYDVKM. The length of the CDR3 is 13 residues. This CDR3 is CASTSRVTGELFF. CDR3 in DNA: TGTGCCAGCACCAGCAGGGTAACCGGGGAGCTGTTTTTT.

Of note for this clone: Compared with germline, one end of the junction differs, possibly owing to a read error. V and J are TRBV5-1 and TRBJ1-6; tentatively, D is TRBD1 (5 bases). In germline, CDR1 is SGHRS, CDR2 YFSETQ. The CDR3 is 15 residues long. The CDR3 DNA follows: TGCGCCCGCAGCTCTGGGGGGGGATATAATTCACCCCTCCACTTT. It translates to CARSSGGGYNSPLHF.

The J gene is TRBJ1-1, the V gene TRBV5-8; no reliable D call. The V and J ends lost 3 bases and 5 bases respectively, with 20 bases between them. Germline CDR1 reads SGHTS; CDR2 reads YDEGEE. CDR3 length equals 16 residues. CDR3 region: CASSSPRSRGRTEAFF. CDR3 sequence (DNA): TGTGCCAGCAGCTCCCCTCGTTCCCGGGGTCGAACTGAAGCTTTCTTT.

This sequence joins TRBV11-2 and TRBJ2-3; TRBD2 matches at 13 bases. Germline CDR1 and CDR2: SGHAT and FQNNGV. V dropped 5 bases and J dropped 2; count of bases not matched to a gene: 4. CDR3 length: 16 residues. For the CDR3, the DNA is TGTGCCAGCAGCAGAGGGACTAGCGGGATCACAGATACGCAGTATTTT. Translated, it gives CASSRGTSGITDTQYF.

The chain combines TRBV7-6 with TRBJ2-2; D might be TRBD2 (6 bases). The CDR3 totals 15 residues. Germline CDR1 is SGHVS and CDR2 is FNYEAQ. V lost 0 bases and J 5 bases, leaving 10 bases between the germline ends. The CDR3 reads CASSLAGGPTGELFF. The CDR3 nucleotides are TGTGCCAGCAGCTTAGCGGGAGGCCCGACCGGGGAGCTGTTTTTT.

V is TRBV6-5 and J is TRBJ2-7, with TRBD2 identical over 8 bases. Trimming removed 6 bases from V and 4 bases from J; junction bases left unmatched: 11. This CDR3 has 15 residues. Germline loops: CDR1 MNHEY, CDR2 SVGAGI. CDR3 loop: CASSLGGLGSYEQYF. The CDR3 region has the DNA TGTGCCAGCAGCTTAGGGGGACTAGGATCTTACGAGCAGTACTTC.

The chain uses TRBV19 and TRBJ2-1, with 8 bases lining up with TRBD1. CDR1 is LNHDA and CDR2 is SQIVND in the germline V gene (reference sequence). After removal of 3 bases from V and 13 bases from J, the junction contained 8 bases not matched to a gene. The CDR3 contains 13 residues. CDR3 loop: CASSMTGEIFQFF. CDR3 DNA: TGTGCCAGTAGTATGACAGGGGAGATTTTTCAGTTCTTC.

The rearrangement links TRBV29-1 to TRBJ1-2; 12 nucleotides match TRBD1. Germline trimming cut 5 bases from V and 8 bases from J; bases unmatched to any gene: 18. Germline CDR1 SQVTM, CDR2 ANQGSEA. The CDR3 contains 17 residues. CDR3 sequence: CSVLGGTGGPASGGYTF. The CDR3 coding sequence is TGCAGCGTTTTAGGGGGGACAGGGGGCCCTGCCTCAGGAGGCTACACCTTC. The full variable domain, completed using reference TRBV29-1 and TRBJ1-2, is SAVISQKPSRDICQRGTSLTIQCQVDSQVTMMFWYRQQPGQSLTLIATANQGSEATYESGFVIDKFPISRPNLTFSTLTVSNMSPEDSSIYLCSVLGGTGGPASGGYTFGSGTRLTVV.

CDR3 sequence: CASSASGKAGSQPQHF. For the CDR3, the DNA is TGTGCCAGCAGCGCATCAGGGAAAGCGGGAAGTCAGCCCCAGCATTTT. This chain uses TRBV4-2 with TRBJ1-5; TRBD1 is a possible D gene (5 bases). The germline CDR1 and CDR2 sequences are LGHNA and YNFKEQ. This CDR3 region has 16 residues. The V end was cut by 5 bases, the J end by 6 bases, with 20 bases between.

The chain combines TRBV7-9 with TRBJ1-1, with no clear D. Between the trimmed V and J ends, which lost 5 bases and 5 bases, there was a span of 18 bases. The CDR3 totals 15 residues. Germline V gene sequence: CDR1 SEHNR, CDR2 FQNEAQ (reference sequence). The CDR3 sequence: CASSHPKAGETEAFF. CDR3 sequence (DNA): TGTGCCAGCAGCCACCCAAAGGCTGGGGAGACTGAAGCTTTCTTT.

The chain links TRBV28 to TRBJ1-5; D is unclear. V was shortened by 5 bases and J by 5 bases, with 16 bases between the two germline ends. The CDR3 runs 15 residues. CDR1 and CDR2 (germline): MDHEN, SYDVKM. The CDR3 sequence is CASSPEGQGYQPQHF. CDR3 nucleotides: TGTGCCAGCAGTCCGGAGGGCCAAGGATATCAGCCCCAGCATTTT.

CDR3 protein: CASSRGRNTEAFF. DNA for the CDR3: TGTGCCAGCAGTAGGGGCCGGAACACTGAAGCTTTCTTT. The J gene is TRBJ1-1, the V gene TRBV6-5; D is perhaps TRBD1 (5 bases). The length of the CDR3 is 13 residues. From germline, CDR1 is MNHEY and CDR2 SVGAGI. Trimming pared 5 bases from V and 1 base from J, leaving 8 bases between.